Shown below are 9 T cell receptor beta chains from a single sample sequenced in a study of cytomegalovirus exposure and HLA in healthy donors. Clones were sequenced by immunoSEQ multiplex PCR, and TCRdb holds only the in-frame ones, with some missing. The sample contains around 150,000 clones, approximately 82% of which appear only once. Input material: PBMCs. The receptors originated from a man aged 25-40 years in good health and CMV-seropositive.

The chain couples TRBV2 to TRBJ2-3, with TRBD2 matching 7 bases. The CDR3 runs to 15 residues. Germline-derived CDR1 and CDR2 are SNHLY and FYNNEI. V lost 6 bases, J lost 2 bases, and 8 bases stayed unmatched. CDR3 sequence: CASRQRTRNTDTQYF. CDR3 DNA: TGTGCCAGCAGACAACGGACTAGGAACACAGATACGCAGTATTTT. Combining the CDR3 with reference TRBV2 and TRBJ2-3 gives the whole variable domain EPEVTQTPSHQVTQMGQEVILRCVPISNHLYFYWYRQILGQKVEFLVSFYNNEISEKSEIFDDQFSVERPDGSNFTLKIRSTKLEDSAMYFCASRQRTRNTDTQYFGPGTRLTVL.

CDR3 amino acids: CASSLGPDSPYEQYF. Here the CDR3 DNA reads TGTGCCAGCAGTTTAGGTCCAGATTCCCCCTACGAGCAGTACTTC. The chain recombines TRBV28 with TRBJ2-7; D is unclear. The CDR3 is 15 amino acids. Looked up from germline, CDR1 is MDHEN and CDR2 is SYDVKM. The V and J ends lost 2 bases and 2 bases respectively, with 13 bases between them.

This chain links TRBV5-3 with TRBJ1-2, with D possibly TRBD1 on 5 matching bases. TRBV5-3 is assigned to the ORF class and has an uncertain function. Trimming pared 1 base from V and 0 bases from J, leaving 22 bases between. The CDR3 length is 19 residues. The CDR3, as DNA: TGTGCCAGAAGCTTGTGGGGGGTGGCACACAGGATCGCTAACTATGGCTACACCTTC. This gives the protein CARSLWGVAHRIANYGYTF.

The V and J genes are TRBV7-8 and TRBJ1-1; D might be TRBD1 (5 bases). Germline CDR1 reads SGHVS; CDR2 reads FQNEAQ. There are 14 residues in the CDR3. The germline V and J ends were trimmed by 7 bases and 1 base, with 13 bases remaining between them. The CDR3 DNA sequence: TGTGCCAGCAAGCCCCGGCAGGGGAACACTGAAGCTTTCTTT. Translation: CASKPRQGNTEAFF.

The chain combines TRBV5-5 with TRBJ1-2; 7 bases are a match to TRBD1. The CDR3 sequence is 16 residues long. Trimming took 0 bases from V and 2 from J; bases not matched to a gene: 7. Germline CDR1 reads SGHKS; CDR2 reads YYEKEE (reference sequence). As DNA, the CDR3 is TGTGCCAGCAGCTTGGGCCCGGACAGGCAAAACTATGGCTACACCTTC. Translation: CASSLGPDRQNYGYTF. Looking up the rest from reference TRBV5-5 and TRBJ1-2 gives the full variable domain: DAGVTQSPTHLIKTRGQQVTLRCSPISGHKSVSWYQQVLGQGPQFIFQYYEKEERGRGNFPDRFSARQFPNYSSELNVNALLLGDSALYLCASSLGPDRQNYGYTFGSGTRLTVV.

The V gene is TRBV18, the J gene TRBJ1-3, with 8 bases identical to TRBD1. Germline CDR1 and CDR2: KGHSH and LQKENI. V lost 3 bases and J lost 3; bases outside the gene matches: 4. This CDR3 contains 15 residues. DNA for the CDR3: TGTGCCAGCTCACCCGGACAGGGTAGTGGAAACACCATATATTTT. Amino acid sequence: CASSPGQGSGNTIYF.

This clone was seen once. The chain is built from TRBV7-7 and TRBJ2-5; 11 bases line up with TRBD2. This CDR3 comprises 15 residues. The germline V gene encodes CDR1 SSHAT and CDR2 FNYEAQ (reference sequence). V was pared by 5 bases and J by 7 bases, with 9 bases of the junction left unmatched. The CDR3 DNA follows: TGTGCCAGCAGCCCTTCACTAGCGGGAGACTTGACCCAGTACTTC. It specifies CASSPSLAGDLTQYF.

The V and J genes are TRBV7-2 and TRBJ1-1; 8 nucleotides align to TRBD1. CDR1 SGHTA and CDR2 FQGNSA come from the germline V gene. Losses at the gene ends were 1 base for V and 1 base for J; bases not matched to a gene: 2. This CDR3 contains 15 residues. CDR3 nucleotides: TGTGCCAGCAGCTTAGTGACAGGGGAGAACACTGAAGCTTTCTTT. Its protein is CASSLVTGENTEAFF. Full variable domain (remainder filled in from reference TRBV7-2 and TRBJ1-1): GAGVSQSPSNKVTEKGKDVELRCDPISGHTALYWYRQSLGQGLEFLIYFQGNSAPDKSGLPSDRFSAERTGGSVSTLTIQRTQQEDSAVYLCASSLVTGENTEAFFGQGTRLTVV.

Only a few counts were recorded for this clone. The chain carries TRBV7-8 and TRBJ1-2, with 8 bases fitting TRBD1. The trim removed 4 bases at V and 2 bases at J, leaving 3 bases unmatched. The CDR3 length is 14 residues. Germline assignment: CDR1 SGHVS and CDR2 FQNEAQ. The CDR3 region has the DNA TGTGCCAGCAGCTCCAGGACAGGGAACTATGGCTACACCTTC. Translating it yields CASSSRTGNYGYTF.